What follows is one TCR beta chain and its context. CDR3 length: 16 amino acids. J gave up 3 bases and V 2 bases, and 4 bases lay outside the gene matches. Germline loops: CDR1 SGDLS, CDR2 YYNGEE. This specimen comes from a study of T-cell memory formation after mild COVID-19. Whole-study context: In these data, TCR clusters were largely donor specific.

One entry per CDR3 protein results from TCRdb running MiXCR on the 5' RACE reads. This table has 210,000 or so distinct CDR3 sequences, about a sixth appearing once. Specimen: PBMCs or a T cell subset sorted from them (not recorded which). The chain has TRBV9 and TRBJ2-2; 10 bases line up with TRBD1. The sequence was collected from an adult woman who had mild COVID-19 (a few samples of this study predate the infection). Cell type and time point are not known. CDR3 protein: CASSVGTGDDTGELFF. The CDR3 DNA is TGTGCCAGCAGCGTCGGGACAGGGGATGACACCGGGGAGCTGTTTTTT. The full variable domain, completed using reference TRBV9 and TRBJ2-2, is DSGVTQTPKHLITATGQRVTLRCSPRSGDLSVYWYQQSLDQGLQFLIQYYNGEERAKGNILERFSAQQFPDLHSELNLSSLELGDSALYFCASSVGTGDDTGELFFGEGSRLTVL.